This passage covers 26 T cell receptor beta chains from one sample sequenced in a study of blood T cell repertoires in COVID-19. TCRdb's table, derived via immunoSEQ multiplex PCR, lists solely in-frame clones and lacks some. The sample includes 270,000 or so clones, about nine tenths seen only once; the top ten take roughly 0.92%. The sequenced sample consisted of peripheral blood. The source of these receptors is a woman aged 35 to 49 who had recovered from COVID-19.

The chain joins TRBV28 to TRBJ2-7, with 8 bases lining up with TRBD2. Per germline, CDR1 MDHEN and CDR2 SYDVKM. The V and J ends lost 3 bases and 2 bases, in that order; junction bases with no gene match: 6. The CDR3 loop spans 15 amino acids. CDR3 DNA: TGTGCCAGCAGTTTTTCGTCAGCGGGAGCCTACGAGCAGTACTTC. Residues: CASSFSSAGAYEQYF.

The CDR3 coding sequence is TGCAGCCGTCTCTCGCGCGTCCACTCCTACGAGCAGTACTTC. The encoded protein is CSRLSRVHSYEQYF. The chain couples TRBV29-1 to TRBJ2-7; no firm D call. The germline CDR1 and CDR2 sequences are SQVTM and ANQGSEA. This CDR3 spans 14 amino acids. V shed 8 bases and J shed 0 bases, with 17 bases lying between them.

This clone was seen just once. The chain combines TRBV7-2 with TRBJ2-7; TRBD1 matches 7 bases. This CDR3 comprises 15 residues. V dropped 2 bases and J dropped 3; count of bases not matched to a gene: 7. The germline V gene encodes CDR1 SGHTA and CDR2 FQGNSA. The CDR3 coding sequence is TGTGCCAGCAGCTTAAGTCGGACAGGTAACTACGAGCAGTACTTC. Amino acids: CASSLSRTGNYEQYF.

The chain couples TRBV11-2 to TRBJ2-7; no firm D call. The CDR3 loop spans 14 amino acids. CDR1 and CDR2 (germline): SGHAT, FQNNGV. Trimming removed 1 base from V and 5 bases from J, with 12 bases in between. CDR3 in amino acids: CASSLGRLINEQYF. The CDR3 nucleotides are TGTGCCAGCAGCTTAGGTAGACTCATAAACGAGCAGTACTTC.

This chain joins TRBV2 and TRBJ2-3, with a weak D call TRBD2 (6 bases). This CDR3 has 15 amino acids. The V gene lost 5 bases and the J gene lost 0 bases, with 12 bases spanning the gap. CDR1 SNHLY and CDR2 FYNNEI come from the germline V gene. CDR3 in DNA: TGTGCCAGCAGTACCCAGCGGGTTAGCACAGATACGCAGTATTTT. This sequence encodes CASSTQRVSTDTQYF.

V is TRBV28 and J is TRBJ1-6, with D possibly TRBD1 on 5 matching bases. The length of the CDR3 is 16 residues. Germline CDR1 and CDR2: MDHEN and SYDVKM. Trimming shortened V by 4 bases and J by 5 bases, and 15 bases separated the two germline ends. The CDR3, as DNA: TGTGCCAGCAGTTATCCAGGGTGGGGAAATAATTCACCCCTCCACTTT. Translated: CASSYPGWGNNSPLHF.

The chain recombines TRBV6-5 with TRBJ2-1, with 7 bases lining up with TRBD2. Germline assignment: CDR1 MNHEY and CDR2 SVGAGI. The CDR3 spans 14 residues. V lost 6 bases and J lost 0; bases outside the gene matches: 2. CDR3: CASSREASYNEQFF. As DNA, the CDR3 is TGTGCCAGCAGCCGGGAGGCCTCCTACAATGAGCAGTTCTTC.

The rearrangement uses TRBV3-1 (or the pseudogene TRBV3-2) and TRBJ2-1; TRBD2 is a possible D gene (6 bases). The CDR3 covers 16 residues. V was pared by 1 base and J by 8 bases, with 18 bases between. Germline V gives CDR1 LGHDT, CDR2 YNNKEL (reference sequence). The CDR3 protein is CASSQAGTQLDYEQFF. Written as DNA, the CDR3 is TGTGCCAGCAGCCAAGCCGGGACTCAGCTCGACTATGAGCAGTTCTTC.

The chain is built from TRBV5-1 and TRBJ2-2, with D tentatively TRBD2 (5 bases). Germline V gives CDR1 SGHRS, CDR2 YFSETQ. This CDR3 contains 15 residues. With 1 base removed from V and 0 bases from J, the gap between germline ends came to 7 bases. The CDR3 nucleotides read TGCGCCAGCAGCTTGTTCGGGGCGAACACCGGGGAGCTGTTTTTT. It translates to CASSLFGANTGELFF.

The chain couples TRBV19 to TRBJ1-5; D gene unclear. The germline V gene has CDR1 LNHDA and CDR2 SQIVND (reference sequence). CDR3 length equals 15 residues. V shed 3 bases and J shed 0 bases, with 9 bases lying between them. CDR3: CASSITVNSNQPQHF. CDR3 bases: TGTGCCAGTAGTATTACGGTTAATAGCAATCAGCCCCAGCATTTT.

The chain has TRBV5-4 and TRBJ2-7; D possibly corresponds to TRBD1 (6 bases). Germline V CDR1 and CDR2: SGHNT, YYREEE (reference sequence). The V end lost 3 bases, the J end lost 5 bases, and 15 bases lay between the germline ends. The CDR3 length is 14 residues. CDR3 nucleotides: TGTGCCAGCAGCTCCGGGGACATCCCCCACGAGCAGTACTTC. Its translation is CASSSGDIPHEQYF.

This clone was seen a single time. The gene calls are TRBV19 and TRBJ1-2; the D gene is possibly TRBD1 (5 bases). Per the germline V gene, CDR1 is LNHDA and CDR2 is SQIVND (reference sequence). The V and J ends lost 7 bases and 4 bases respectively, with 13 bases between them. This CDR3 has 13 amino acids. The chain's CDR3 is CASTPQGGYGYTF. The DNA of the CDR3 is TGTGCCAGTACCCCTCAGGGTGGCTATGGCTACACCTTC.

The rearrangement uses TRBV5-4 and TRBJ2-5; TRBD1 matches 10 bases. CDR1 is SGHNT, CDR2 YYREEE, per germline (reference sequence). V lost 4 bases to trimming and J lost 4 bases; unmatched junction nucleotides: 7. The CDR3 sequence is 15 residues long. The CDR3 DNA is TGTGCCAGCAGCACTCCGGGACAGGGGCCAGAGACCCAGTACTTC. It yields the protein CASSTPGQGPETQYF.

The chain recombines TRBV11-2 with TRBJ2-3, with a tentative D call TRBD1 (6 bases). The CDR3 has 15 amino acids. From germline, CDR1 is SGHAT and CDR2 FQNNGV. V dropped 1 base and J dropped 1 base, with 9 bases sitting between them. The CDR3 DNA is TGTGCCAGCAGCTTAGGGGCAGGGGGCACAGATACGCAGTATTTT. It translates to CASSLGAGGTDTQYF.

V usage is TRBV19 and J usage is TRBJ1-5; D is uncertain. The CDR3 consists of 14 residues. The germline V gene encodes CDR1 LNHDA and CDR2 SQIVND (reference sequence). V lost 6 bases and J lost 2, with 11 bases in between. The CDR3 spells CASRLEMGNQPQHF. The CDR3 coding sequence is TGTGCCAGTAGATTGGAGATGGGCAATCAGCCCCAGCATTTT.

The V gene is TRBV28, the J gene TRBJ1-1; 7 bases fit TRBD1. The CDR3 runs to 12 residues. From germline, CDR1 is MDHEN and CDR2 SYDVKM. J lost 5 bases, V lost 6 bases, and 3 bases had no gene match. CDR3 coding DNA: TGTGCCAGCAGCCCGACAGGGACTGAAGCTTTCTTT. Protein sequence: CASSPTGTEAFF.

V usage is TRBV5-6 and J usage is TRBJ2-5; TRBD1 aligns across 7 bases. The CDR3 is 15 amino acids. CDR1 and CDR2 from the germline V gene are SGHDT and YYEEEE. Trimming at V came to 4 bases and at J to 5 bases, leaving 11 bases not matched to a gene. The CDR3 DNA sequence: TGTGCCAGCAGCAACGCCCAGGGGGTATGGGAGACCCAGTACTTC. It codes for CASSNAQGVWETQYF.

The chain recombines TRBV12-5 with TRBJ2-6; a possible D gene is TRBD1 (6 bases). V lost 0 bases to trimming and J lost 5 bases, with 20 bases between them. Germline values: CDR1 LGHNT, CDR2 FRNRAP. The CDR3 is 19 amino acids. The CDR3, as DNA: TGTGCTAGTGGTTTGGTAGGCACTAGGGACACCGTCTGGGCCAACGTCCTGACTTTC. Translation gives CASGLVGTRDTVWANVLTF.

The V gene is TRBV4-1, the J gene TRBJ1-5; D gene unclear. Trimming pared 0 bases from V and 5 bases from J, leaving 5 bases between. Looked up from germline, CDR1 is MGHRA and CDR2 is YSYEKL. CDR3 size: 13 residues. CDR3 sequence reads: CASSQDPDQPQHF. CDR3 bases: TGCGCCAGCAGCCAAGATCCGGATCAGCCCCAGCATTTT.

The chain uses TRBV3-1 (or the pseudogene TRBV3-2) and TRBJ1-4, with 9 bases fitting TRBD1. After removal of 4 bases from V and 6 bases from J, the junction contained 3 bases not matched to a gene. CDR1 and CDR2 (germline): LGHDT, YNNKEL (reference sequence). The CDR3 has 14 residues. CDR3 DNA: TGTGCCAGCAGCCCGACAGGGGGGGATGAAAAACTGTTTTTT. This translates into CASSPTGGDEKLFF.

This clone has only one observation. The chain carries TRBV5-1 and TRBJ2-1, with 7 nucleotides matching TRBD1. Germline V gives CDR1 SGHRS, CDR2 YFSETQ. This CDR3 contains 16 residues. J gave up 7 bases and V 2 bases, and 12 bases lay outside the gene matches. The DNA for the CDR3 is TGCGCCAGCAGCTTAAGGACAGGAGTTTTAGGAAATGAGCAGTTCTTC. Its translation is CASSLRTGVLGNEQFF.

V usage is TRBV19 and J usage is TRBJ2-1; 7 nucleotides match TRBD1. The germline CDR1 and CDR2 sequences are LNHDA and SQIVND (reference sequence). J gave up 4 bases and V 9 bases, and 6 bases lay outside the gene matches. CDR3 length: 13 amino acids. CDR3 protein: CASSGQPYNEQFF. CDR3 DNA sequence: TGTGCCAGCTCGGGACAGCCATACAATGAGCAGTTCTTC.

V usage is TRBV30 and J usage is TRBJ1-1; possible D gene TRBD1, 5 bases. V lost 4 bases and J lost 8, with 23 bases in between. The CDR3 covers 15 residues. The germline gives CDR1 GTSNPN, CDR2 SVGIG (reference sequence). The CDR3 bases are TGTGCCTGGACCGGAGGGGTAGGGATTATGGAGGAAGCTTTCTTT. It encodes CAWTGGVGIMEEAFF.

V and J are TRBV9 and TRBJ2-4, with a possible D match to TRBD2 (5 bases). Trimming took off 0 bases at V and 8 bases at J, with 15 bases between the two ends. CDR3 length equals 15 residues. CDR1 and CDR2 (germline): SGDLS, YYNGEE. The CDR3 loop reads CASSVAGSLVDIQYF. Written as DNA, the CDR3 is TGTGCCAGCAGCGTAGCGGGGTCCCTGGTGGACATTCAGTACTTC.

V and J are TRBV10-3 and TRBJ1-2; 7 bases line up with TRBD1. Per germline, CDR1 ENHRY and CDR2 SYGVKD. The CDR3 loop spans 14 amino acids. V shed 2 bases, J shed 6 bases, and the junction held 6 bases outside the gene matches. The CDR3 spells CAISEVEGAHGYTF. CDR3 nucleotides: TGTGCCATCAGTGAGGTGGAGGGGGCTCATGGCTACACCTTC.

This chain joins TRBV11-3 and TRBJ2-7; the match to TRBD1 covers 10 bases. The germline gives CDR1 SGHNT, CDR2 YENEEA. V lost 5 bases to trimming and J lost 5 bases; unmatched junction nucleotides: 9. The CDR3 extends over 15 amino acids. CDR3 DNA: TGTGCCAGCAGCGGAGGGACAGGGGCTATCGACGAGCAGTACTTC. Protein sequence: CASSGGTGAIDEQYF.